These 27 T cell receptor beta chains came from one sample sequenced in a study of cytomegalovirus exposure and HLA in healthy donors. Both 60 Vbeta primers and 13 Jbeta primers went into the PCR. Libraries were prepared by immunoSEQ multiplex PCR; TCRdb keeps only in-frame clonotypes and omits some of them. The sample lists about 150,000 clones, over 70% seen once, with about 2% in the top ten. Sequences were obtained from PBMCs. The receptors shown here come from a man aged 30 to 45 in good health and CMV-seronegative.

The chain has TRBV29-1 and TRBJ2-3; 7 nucleotides match TRBD1. CDR3 size: 14 residues. The junction had 7 bases not matched to a gene; V was cut back by 6 bases and J by 1 base. Germline-derived CDR1 and CDR2 are SQVTM and ANQGSEA. The CDR3 region has the DNA TGCAGCGTCCTCGGGACAGCAGGCACAGATACGCAGTATTTT. This sequence encodes CSVLGTAGTDTQYF.

This clone was seen once. The J gene is TRBJ2-3, the V gene TRBV10-2, with 8 nucleotides matching TRBD2. The CDR3 spans 15 residues. Germline loops: CDR1 WSHSY, CDR2 SAAADI. V lost 7 bases to trimming and J lost 0 bases; unmatched junction nucleotides: 6. CDR3 coding DNA: TGCGCCAGCAAGCGGACTAGCAGTAGCACAGATACGCAGTATTTT. This codes for CASKRTSSSTDTQYF.

V gene TRBV5-4 combines with J gene TRBJ2-3; D perhaps matches TRBD2 (7 bases). Germline assignment: CDR1 SGHNT and CDR2 YYREEE (reference sequence). V lost 4 bases and J 9 bases, leaving 18 bases between the germline ends. This CDR3 is built from 14 residues. The CDR3 here is CASSHRDYGGTQYF. In DNA, the CDR3 is TGTGCCAGCAGCCACAGGGACTACGGAGGAACGCAGTATTTT. The full variable domain, completed using reference TRBV5-4 and TRBJ2-3, is ETGVTQSPTHLIKTRGQQVTLRCSSQSGHNTVSWYQQALGQGPQFIFQYYREEENGRGNFPPRFSGLQFPNYSSELNVNALELDDSALYLCASSHRDYGGTQYFGPGTRLTVL.

This clone turned up a few times. CDR3 in DNA: TGTGCCAGCTTCCTCGAGATCGGAGGTGAAAAACTGTTTTTT. Translating gives CASFLEIGGEKLFF. The chain is built from TRBV6-5 and TRBJ1-4, with D hard to call. Germline loops: CDR1 MNHEY, CDR2 SVGAGI. This CDR3 region has 14 residues. Trimming took off 8 bases at V and 7 bases at J, with 17 bases between the two ends.

V usage is TRBV7-2 and J usage is TRBJ1-1; D might be TRBD1 (6 bases). Germline V gives CDR1 SGHTA, CDR2 FQGNSA. V was trimmed by 5 bases and J by 5 bases, leaving 18 bases between them. This CDR3 contains 15 residues. The CDR3 protein is CASSLPQGSETEAFF. The CDR3 coding sequence is TGTGCCAGCAGCCTCCCTCAGGGGTCGGAGACTGAAGCTTTCTTT.

The V gene is TRBV5-1, the J gene TRBJ2-7; 9 positions match TRBD1. Germline V gene data show CDR1 as SGHRS and CDR2 as YFSETQ. Germline trimming cut 3 bases from V and 7 bases from J; bases unmatched to any gene: 8. CDR3 size: 14 residues. CDR3 region: CASSSSGTGREQYF. CDR3 DNA sequence: TGCGCCAGCAGCTCGTCCGGGACAGGGCGAGAGCAGTACTTC.

There are a few counts of this clone. The chain uses TRBV6-5 and TRBJ2-7; a possible D gene is TRBD2 (5 bases). Trimming shortened V by 4 bases and J by 2 bases, and 18 bases separated the two germline ends. CDR1 MNHEY and CDR2 SVGAGI come from the germline V gene. The CDR3 covers 16 residues. CDR3 in DNA: TGTGCCAGCAGTTCCACTAGGACGCTCCGGGCCTACGAGCAGTACTTC. Residues: CASSSTRTLRAYEQYF.

On this clone: One end of the junction does not line up with germline, which may come from a read error. The chain links TRBV2 to TRBJ1-5; D unclear. The length of the CDR3 is 12 residues. Germline V CDR1 and CDR2: SNHLY, FYNNEI. CDR3 residues: CASGSGRQPQNF. CDR3 bases: TGTGCCAGCGGTTCCGGGAGGCAGCCCCAGAATTTT.

This clone was counted only a few times. The junction does not match germline at one end; this may be a read error. The chain combines TRBV6-1 with TRBJ1-2; possible D gene TRBD1, 5 bases. The CDR3 loop spans 13 amino acids. Germline loops: CDR1 MNHNS, CDR2 SASEGT. The CDR3 region is CASSVDSSYGYPF. CDR3 in DNA: TGTGCCAGCAGTGTTGACAGTTCCTATGGCTACCCCTTC.

The genes are TRBV5-6 and TRBJ2-5; the D gene is possibly TRBD2 (7 bases). In germline, CDR1 is SGHDT, CDR2 YYEEEE. Deletions cut 1 base from V and 2 bases from J, with 12 bases between. The CDR3 spans 15 residues. Here the CDR3 DNA reads TGTGCCAGCAGCTTGAGAGGGGGGGGGCAAGAGACCCAGTACTTC. Translated: CASSLRGGGQETQYF.

J is TRBJ1-2 and V is TRBV10-3; TRBD1 matches 8 bases. With 8 bases clipped from V and 7 bases from J, the junction kept 12 bases outside the gene matches. Germline V CDR1 and CDR2: ENHRY, SYGVKD. The CDR3 spans 14 residues. In DNA, the CDR3 is TGTGCCATCTTAGGGGACAGGCCGTTTGCTGGCTACACCTTC. Its translation: CAILGDRPFAGYTF.

The chain joins TRBV7-2 to TRBJ2-5; 8 nucleotides match TRBD2. The CDR3 has 14 amino acids. Trimming took 5 bases from V and 3 from J; bases not matched to a gene: 5. Germline assignment: CDR1 SGHTA and CDR2 FQGNSA. As DNA, the CDR3 is TGTGCCAGCAGCCCTCCGACTAGCGAAGAGACCCAGTACTTC. It translates to CASSPPTSEETQYF.

A single count supports this clone. The gene calls are TRBV7-9 and TRBJ2-7; TRBD1 agrees at 7 bases. The germline V gene has CDR1 SEHNR and CDR2 FQNEAQ (reference sequence). The CDR3 runs to 14 residues. V lost 5 bases and J lost 6; bases outside the gene matches: 10. The CDR3 here is CASSPRDRVREQYF. The CDR3, as DNA: TGTGCCAGCAGCCCAAGGGACAGAGTTCGCGAGCAGTACTTC.

The chain combines TRBV2 with TRBJ2-2, with D possibly being TRBD2 (6 bases). Germline V gene sequence: CDR1 SNHLY, CDR2 FYNNEI. V was trimmed by 7 bases and J by 1 base, leaving 16 bases between them. The length of the CDR3 is 16 residues. In DNA form, the CDR3 reads TGTGCCAGCACCCGGGGGAGGATTAGGAACACCGGGGAGCTGTTTTTT. This gives the protein CASTRGRIRNTGELFF.

The V and J genes are TRBV28 and TRBJ2-7; TRBD2 might be the D (6 bases). Germline lookup yields CDR1 MDHEN and CDR2 SYDVKM. V was clipped by 9 bases and J by 9 bases, with 21 bases between them. This CDR3 region has 13 residues. The DNA of the CDR3 is TGTGCCAGTTATGCGGGACGCCTTCAGGGGCAGTACTTC. This gives the protein CASYAGRLQGQYF.

The V gene is TRBV7-2, the J gene TRBJ1-5, with D maybe TRBD1 (5 bases). Germline V CDR1 and CDR2: SGHTA, FQGNSA. The length of the CDR3 is 16 residues. V lost 2 bases to trimming and J lost 3 bases, with 14 bases between them. The CDR3 protein is CASSLSRAGINQPQHF. Written as DNA, the CDR3 is TGTGCCAGCAGCTTAAGCAGGGCAGGGATCAATCAGCCCCAGCATTTT.

Of note for this clone: Germline and junction disagree at one end, which may indicate a read error. CDR3 in DNA: TGCAGCGTTAAGACAGGTCTGAACTATGGCTACCCCTTC. It codes for CSVKTGLNYGYPF. V usage is TRBV29-1 and J usage is TRBJ1-2; D is perhaps TRBD1 (6 bases). The germline V gene encodes CDR1 SQVTM and CDR2 ANQGSEA. This CDR3 is 13 amino acids long.

This clone has just one count. This rearrangement joins TRBV7-9 to TRBJ2-1; TRBD1 might be the D (6 bases). The V end was cut by 5 bases, the J end by 9 bases, with 14 bases between. In germline, CDR1 is SEHNR, CDR2 FQNEAQ (reference sequence). This CDR3 is built from 13 residues. The CDR3 loop reads CASSLSPGVEQFF. The CDR3 bases are TGTGCCAGCAGCCTTTCGCCAGGGGTTGAGCAGTTCTTC.

This clone was recorded a few times. The chain joins TRBV14 to TRBJ2-6; 12 positions match TRBD2. Germline V gene lookup returns CDR1 SGHDN and CDR2 FVKESK. The CDR3 spans 18 residues. Trimming at V came to 6 bases and at J to 3 bases, leaving 9 bases not matched to a gene. CDR3 region: CASSTTSGGPLGANVLTF. DNA for the CDR3: TGTGCCAGCAGTACGACTAGCGGGGGTCCTCTTGGGGCCAACGTCCTGACTTTC.

This clone was counted a few times. The chain is built from TRBV15 and TRBJ1-1, with D unclear. In germline, CDR1 is LNHNV, CDR2 YYDKDF (reference sequence). The CDR3 runs to 14 residues. The V end lost 3 bases, the J end lost 3 bases, and 11 bases lay between the germline ends. This CDR3 is CATSRGGGDTEAFF. The CDR3 DNA sequence: TGTGCCACCAGCAGGGGCGGCGGGGACACTGAAGCTTTCTTT.

The chain employs TRBV2 and TRBJ2-1; D remains ambiguous. The germline V gene encodes CDR1 SNHLY and CDR2 FYNNEI. V was trimmed by 10 bases and J by 1 base, leaving 17 bases between them. This CDR3 has 15 amino acids. Here the CDR3 reads CATSPLTISYNEQFF. DNA for the CDR3: TGTGCCACCTCCCCCCTAACCATATCCTACAATGAGCAGTTCTTC.

This clone was seen a few times. The chain recombines TRBV6-1 with TRBJ1-4; D ambiguous. V gave up 3 bases and J gave up 4 bases, with 9 bases separating them. Germline CDR1 and CDR2: MNHNS and SASEGT. The CDR3 length is 14 residues. The CDR3 sequence: CASSEGSLNEKLFF. The DNA of the CDR3 is TGTGCCAGCAGTGAGGGCAGCCTTAATGAAAAACTGTTTTTT.

The V gene is TRBV6-6, the J gene TRBJ1-4; 7 nucleotides align to TRBD1. Germline CDR1 is MNHNY and CDR2 is SVGAGI (reference sequence). V lost 6 bases and J lost 3; bases outside the gene matches: 10. The CDR3 extends over 16 amino acids. Written as DNA, the CDR3 is TGTGCCAGCAGCTTCAGCCTAGGGGGCGCTAATGAAAAACTGTTTTTT. This encodes CASSFSLGGANEKLFF.

Details on this clone: One end of the junction does not line up with germline, which may come from a read error. The V and J genes are TRBV28 and TRBJ1-6; 8 positions match TRBD1. The CDR3 runs 15 residues. Germline V lookup: CDR1 MDHEN, CDR2 SYDVKM. The CDR3 region has the DNA TGTGCCAGCAGCTTATCCCGACAGGGGTCCCCACCCCTCCACTTT. Protein: CASSLSRQGSPPLHF.

The V gene is TRBV5-1, the J gene TRBJ2-3; 11 nucleotides match TRBD2. The CDR3 covers 15 residues. In germline, CDR1 is SGHRS, CDR2 YFSETQ. Trimming removed 4 bases from V and 1 base from J; junction bases left unmatched: 2. CDR3 coding DNA: TGCGCCAGCAGCCCGGGACTAGCGGGCACAGATACGCAGTATTTT. Its translation is CASSPGLAGTDTQYF.

The chain couples TRBV5-1 to TRBJ1-1; 7 positions match TRBD1. The V segment lost 5 bases and the J segment 0 bases; nucleotides outside the gene matches: 4. The CDR3 is made up of 14 amino acids. The germline gives CDR1 SGHRS, CDR2 YFSETQ. The DNA of the CDR3 is TGCGCCAGCAGTACAGGGGCGGTGAACACTGAAGCTTTCTTT. It yields the protein CASSTGAVNTEAFF.

V gene TRBV27 combines with J gene TRBJ2-7; 7 bases are a match to TRBD1. From germline, CDR1 is MNHEY and CDR2 SMNVEV (reference sequence). The CDR3 contains 15 residues. The J segment lost 10 bases and the V segment lost 5 bases, leaving 17 bases of the junction unmatched. The CDR3 region is CASSLLGQPSMKQYF. The CDR3 coding sequence is TGTGCCAGCAGTCTCTTGGGACAGCCCTCCATGAAACAGTACTTC.